Listed below are T cell receptor beta chains from one sample, sequenced in a study of PD-1 blockade in classical Hodgkin lymphoma. Sequencing was performed with immunoSEQ multiplex PCR; in TCRdb, only in-frame clones are kept and a portion is missing. The table records some 41,000 clones, about 86% of them present only once. Sequenced material: peripheral blood mononuclear cells (PBMCs), taken before the second cycle of nivolumab. These receptors all come from a human donor with classical Hodgkin lymphoma. Both conserved end residues are part of each CDR3. The D gene is left open where the match is weak. Clone size, where shown, is once, few, many, or a class for clones that have expanded.

V gene	D gene	clone size	J gene	CDR3 DNA	CDR3 protein
TRBV16	.	.	TRBJ1-1	TGTGCCAGCAGCGATAAGGGAGGGGTTGAAGCTTTCTTT	CASSDKGGVEAFF
TRBV28	.	.	TRBJ1-2	TGTGCCAGCAGTCAACGGGCCGCACGATTTGGCTACACCTTC	CASSQRAARFGYTF
TRBV27	.	.	TRBJ2-7	TGTGCCAGCAGTCGGGGACACGCCACCTACGAGCAGTACTTC	CASSRGHATYEQYF
TRBV6-5	TRBD1	.	TRBJ1-1	TGTGCCAGCAGGCCGGGACAGATGGGGAACACTGAAGCTTTCTTT	CASRPGQMGNTEAFF
TRBV29-1	.	.	TRBJ2-3	TGCAGCGTTGAAAGCGGGCCAGGCACAGATACGCAGTATTTT	CSVESGPGTDTQYF
TRBV5-4	TRBD1	.	TRBJ1-1	TGTGCCAGCAGCCTTCGGACAGGGTCGAACACTGAAGCTTTCTTT	CASSLRTGSNTEAFF
TRBV11-2	.	.	TRBJ1-2	TGTGCCAGCAGCTTCGGGGGAGGCTACACCTTC	CASSFGGGYTF
TRBV9	TRBD2	.	TRBJ2-1	TGTGCCAGCAGCGATCTAGCGGGAGGCAATGAGCAGTTCTTC	CASSDLAGGNEQFF
TRBV5-1	.	.	TRBJ1-1	TGCGCCAGCAGCTTGGGTAAGGGCACTGAAGCTTTCTTT	CASSLGKGTEAFF
TRBV4-3	.	.	TRBJ2-7	TGCGCCAGCAGCCACCGCCGGGACGGATCCTACGAGCAGTACTTC	CASSHRRDGSYEQYF
TRBV28	.	once	TRBJ1-4	TGTGCCAGCAGTTTTGAGGGAACAACTAATGAAAAACTGTTTTTT	CASSFEGTTNEKLFF
TRBV27	TRBD2	.	TRBJ2-7	TGTGCCAGCCGACGATCCGGGAGGGAACCCTACGAGCAGTACTTC	CASRRSGREPYEQYF
TRBV7-3	.	.	TRBJ1-6	TGTGCCAGCAGCCTCCAAGGACAGAATTCACCCCTCCACTTT	CASSLQGQNSPLHF
TRBV4-2	.	.	TRBJ2-3	TGTGCCAGCAGCCAAGATGGGCCAGCATATACGCAGTATTTT	CASSQDGPAYTQYF
TRBV14	TRBD1	.	TRBJ2-5	TGTGCCAGCAGCCAGACCGGGACAGGGGGCGCGAAGACCCAGTACTTC	CASSQTGTGGAKTQYF
TRBV9	.	.	TRBJ1-2	TGTGCCAGCAGCGTAGGAGGCCAGACCAACTATGGCTACACCTTC	CASSVGGQTNYGYTF
TRBV29-1	TRBD2	.	TRBJ2-1	TGCAGCTCCCGGACTAGCGGCTCTTTGTCATACAATGAGCAGTTCTTC	CSSRTSGSLSYNEQFF
TRBV7-9	.	.	TRBJ1-3	TGTGCCAGCAGCGCGCAGCCTGGAAACACCATATATTTT	CASSAQPGNTIYF
TRBV27	.	.	TRBJ1-2	TGTGCCAGCAGTCGTTCCCGGACAGCGTCGAACTATGGCTACACCTTC	CASSRSRTASNYGYTF
TRBV6-6	TRBD2	.	TRBJ2-1	TGTGCCAGCAGTTACCGTAAGAGCGGGAGTCATGAGCAGTTCTTC	CASSYRKSGSHEQFF
TRBV29-1	TRBD1	.	TRBJ2-7	TGCAGCGTGGTGCCCACACGGGACAGCTCCTACGAGCAGTACTTC	CSVVPTRDSSYEQYF
TRBV7-2	.	.	TRBJ1-1	TGTGCCAGCAGCTTAACAGTCCAGAACACTGAAGCTTTCTTT	CASSLTVQNTEAFF
TRBV19	TRBD2	.	TRBJ2-1	TGTGCCAGTAGTATTCGGACTAGCGGAAACAATGAGCAGTTCTTC	CASSIRTSGNNEQFF
TRBV12-5	.	.	TRBJ1-2	TGTGCTAGTGGTTTGGGGACACCCCTCTATGGCTACACCTTC	CASGLGTPLYGYTF
TRBV2	.	few	TRBJ1-6	TGTGCCAGCAGTGTTACAGGGTATTCACCCCTCCACTTT	CASSVTGYSPLHF
TRBV6-6	.	.	TRBJ2-2	TGTGCCAGCAGTTACTCGATTACCGGGGAGCTGTTTTTT	CASSYSITGELFF